Below, 12 T cell receptor beta chains from the same sample are listed, as sequenced in a study of T cell responses to AZD1222 COVID-19 vaccine. Clones were read by immunoSEQ multiplex PCR, and TCRdb kept only the in-frame ones, dropping some. The sample holds fewer than 100,000 clones; around nine tenths are singletons and the top ten take more than 9%. Sequences were derived from peripheral blood, sampled 28 days after the second AZD1222 dose. These receptors were collected from an adult who received the AZD1222 COVID-19 vaccine.

The rearrangement joins TRBV2 to TRBJ1-1; no clear D. Germline lookup yields CDR1 SNHLY and CDR2 FYNNEI. This CDR3 is 13 amino acids long. Trimming stripped 7 bases from V and 0 bases from J, with 9 bases between. CDR3 in DNA: TGTGCCAGCATTAGAGATATGAACACTGAAGCTTTCTTT. Residues: CASIRDMNTEAFF.

V and J are TRBV6-5 and TRBJ1-6; D perhaps matches TRBD1 (6 bases). Trimming stripped 6 bases from V and 6 bases from J, with 12 bases between. The CDR3 is 14 residues long. Germline V gene sequence: CDR1 MNHEY, CDR2 SVGAGI. The CDR3: CASSPDRRNSPLHF. CDR3 DNA: TGTGCCAGCAGCCCGGACAGACGTAATTCACCCCTCCACTTT.

This clone was seen just once. The chain recombines TRBV18 with TRBJ2-7; no definite D call. Trimming removed 0 bases from V and 2 bases from J, with 17 bases in between. Per germline, CDR1 KGHSH and CDR2 LQKENI. This CDR3 has 17 residues. In DNA form, the CDR3 reads TGTGCCAGCTCACCACCGCCGACAAGACTCCGCGCCTACGAGCAGTACTTC. This sequence encodes CASSPPPTRLRAYEQYF.

The CDR3, as DNA: TGTGCCAGCAGGTCGGGTATGGGCAGGGCCTACGAGCAGTACTTC. Amino acid sequence: CASRSGMGRAYEQYF. The V gene is TRBV28, the J gene TRBJ2-7, with D possibly TRBD1 on 5 matching bases. The V gene lost 6 bases and the J gene lost 2 bases, with 17 bases spanning the gap. Germline V gene data show CDR1 as MDHEN and CDR2 as SYDVKM. The CDR3 consists of 15 residues.

The rearrangement joins TRBV6-5 to TRBJ2-3; 9 nucleotides align to TRBD2. Germline lookup yields CDR1 MNHEY and CDR2 SVGAGI. The CDR3 consists of 14 residues. J lost 1 base, V lost 6 bases, and 2 bases had no gene match. CDR3 sequence (DNA): TGTGCCAGCAGGCGGACTAGCGGCACAGATACGCAGTATTTT. Protein sequence: CASRRTSGTDTQYF.

The chain links TRBV7-9 to TRBJ2-7; possibly TRBD1 or TRBD2 for D (6 bases each). Germline V gene sequence: CDR1 SEHNR, CDR2 FQNEAQ (reference sequence). This CDR3 is built from 15 residues. Between the trimmed V and J ends, which lost 5 bases and 7 bases, there was a span of 21 bases. The CDR3, as DNA: TGTGCCAGCAGCCCGCCCGTTGGGGGGCCTTATGAGCAGTACTTC. Translated, it gives CASSPPVGGPYEQYF.

The V and J genes are TRBV5-4 and TRBJ1-1; 7 bases match TRBD1. Losses at the gene ends were 4 bases for V and 2 bases for J; bases not matched to a gene: 8. There are 15 residues in the CDR3. Looked up from germline, CDR1 is SGHNT and CDR2 is YYREEE (reference sequence). CDR3 amino acids: CASSHRQGINTEAFF. The DNA for the CDR3 is TGTGCCAGCAGCCATAGACAGGGTATAAACACTGAAGCTTTCTTT.

Comments on this clone: Different DNA sequences within this sample yield the same CDR3. The chain uses TRBV9 and TRBJ2-1; D is possibly TRBD1 (6 bases). CDR3 size: 17 residues. Germline assignment: CDR1 SGDLS and CDR2 YYNGEE. Trimming removed 0 bases at V and 1 base at J, with 14 bases between. CDR3 amino acids: CASSVEGERSSYNEQFF. The DNA of the CDR3 is TGTGCCAGCAGCGTAGAGGGGGAAAGGAGTTCCTACAATGAGCAGTTCTTC.

The chain uses TRBV3-1 (or the pseudogene TRBV3-2) and TRBJ1-5; 8 bases align to TRBD1. Looked up from germline, CDR1 is LGHDT and CDR2 is YNNKEL (reference sequence). V gave up 5 bases and J gave up 2 bases; unmatched junction bases: 2. This CDR3 region has 14 residues. CDR3 loop: CASSTGQGNQPQHF. The CDR3, as DNA: TGTGCCAGCAGCACGGGACAGGGCAATCAGCCCCAGCATTTT.

The gene calls are TRBV6-5 and TRBJ1-2; 7 nucleotides agree with TRBD1. Germline V gene sequence: CDR1 MNHEY, CDR2 SVGAGI. Trimming cost V 2 bases and J 4 bases; bases outside gene matches: 4. The CDR3 sequence is 14 residues long. DNA for the CDR3: TGTGCCAGCAGTTACAGGGGGCTTGGCTATGGCTACACCTTC. Translated, it gives CASSYRGLGYGYTF.

V and J are TRBV19 and TRBJ1-4; D is unresolved. The V end was cut by 7 bases, the J end by 5 bases, with 5 bases between. This CDR3 spans 11 amino acids. Germline V gene sequence: CDR1 LNHDA, CDR2 SQIVND (reference sequence). The CDR3 protein is CASTQNEKLFF. For the CDR3, the DNA is TGTGCCAGTACCCAGAATGAAAAACTGTTTTTT.

This rearrangement joins TRBV7-9 to TRBJ1-2, with TRBD1 identical over 7 bases. The CDR3 totals 14 residues. Per the germline V gene, CDR1 is SEHNR and CDR2 is FQNEAQ (reference sequence). The V gene end was trimmed by 0 bases and the J gene end by 6 bases; junction bases not matched to a gene: 4. CDR3: CASSLAGTENGYTF. CDR3 nucleotides: TGTGCCAGCAGCTTAGCTGGGACAGAAAATGGCTACACCTTC.